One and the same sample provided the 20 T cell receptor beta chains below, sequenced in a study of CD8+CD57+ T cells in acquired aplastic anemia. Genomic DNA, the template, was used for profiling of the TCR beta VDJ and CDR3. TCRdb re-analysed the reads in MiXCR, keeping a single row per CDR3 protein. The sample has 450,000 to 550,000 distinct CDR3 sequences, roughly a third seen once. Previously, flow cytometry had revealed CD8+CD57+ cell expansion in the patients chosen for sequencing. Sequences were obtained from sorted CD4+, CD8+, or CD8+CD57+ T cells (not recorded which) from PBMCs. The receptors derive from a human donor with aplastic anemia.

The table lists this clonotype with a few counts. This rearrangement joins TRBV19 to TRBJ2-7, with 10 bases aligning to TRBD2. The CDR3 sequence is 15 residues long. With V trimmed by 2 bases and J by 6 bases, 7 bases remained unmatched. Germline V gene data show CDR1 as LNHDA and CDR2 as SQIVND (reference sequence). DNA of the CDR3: TGTGCCAGTAGTATACGGCTAGCGGGGGACATCGAGCAGTACTTC. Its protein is CASSIRLAGDIEQYF.

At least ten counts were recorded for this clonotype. CDR3 amino acids: CASSDQRNYGYTF. The CDR3 DNA reads as TGTGCCAGCAGTGATCAGAGGAACTATGGCTACACCTTC. V usage is TRBV25-1 and J usage is TRBJ1-2; D gene unclear. The germline V and J ends were trimmed by 3 bases and 2 bases, with 7 bases remaining between them. Germline V gives CDR1 MGHDK, CDR2 SYGVNS. This CDR3 has 13 amino acids.

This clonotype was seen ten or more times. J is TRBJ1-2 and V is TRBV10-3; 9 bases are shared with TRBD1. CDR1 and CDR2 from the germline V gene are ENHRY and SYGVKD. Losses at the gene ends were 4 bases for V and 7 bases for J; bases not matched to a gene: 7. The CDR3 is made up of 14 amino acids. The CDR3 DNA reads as TGTGCCATCAGTGCTGAGACAGGGGGTTTTGGCTACACCTTC. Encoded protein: CAISAETGGFGYTF.

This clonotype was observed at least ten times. The CDR3 DNA reads as TGTGCCAGCAGCTTAGAGTCGGGGAGGCTCCGGGGCTACACCTTC. This gives the protein CASSLESGRLRGYTF. The chain combines TRBV7-8 with TRBJ1-2; the D is unclear. The germline V gene encodes CDR1 SGHVS and CDR2 FQNEAQ. V lost 1 base, J lost 8 bases, and 17 bases lay in between. The CDR3 runs 15 residues.

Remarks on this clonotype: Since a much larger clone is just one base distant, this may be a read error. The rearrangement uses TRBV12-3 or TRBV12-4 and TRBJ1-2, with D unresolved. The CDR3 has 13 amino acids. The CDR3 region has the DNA TGTGCCAGCAGTTTGCGGGATAGGTATGGCTACGCCTTC. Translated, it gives CASSLRDRYGYAF.

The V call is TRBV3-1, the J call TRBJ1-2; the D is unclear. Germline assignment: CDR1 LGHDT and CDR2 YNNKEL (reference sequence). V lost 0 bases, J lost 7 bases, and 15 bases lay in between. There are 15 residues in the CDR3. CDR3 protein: CASSQDMRSLRGYTF. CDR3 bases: TGTGCCAGCAGCCAAGATATGCGGAGTCTGCGTGGCTACACCTTC. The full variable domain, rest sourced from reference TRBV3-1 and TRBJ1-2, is DTAVSQTPKYLVTQMGNDKSIKCEQNLGHDTMYWYKQDSKKFLKIMFSYNNKELIINETVPNRFSPKSPDKAHLNLHINSLELGDSAVYFCASSQDMRSLRGYTFGSGTRLTVV.

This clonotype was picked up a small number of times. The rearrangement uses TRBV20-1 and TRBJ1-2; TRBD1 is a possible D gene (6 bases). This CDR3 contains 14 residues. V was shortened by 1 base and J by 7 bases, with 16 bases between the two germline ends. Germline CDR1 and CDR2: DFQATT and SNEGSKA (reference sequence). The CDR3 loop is CSARAAGARSGYTF. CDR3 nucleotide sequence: TGCAGTGCTAGAGCGGCGGGGGCGAGGAGTGGCTACACCTTC.

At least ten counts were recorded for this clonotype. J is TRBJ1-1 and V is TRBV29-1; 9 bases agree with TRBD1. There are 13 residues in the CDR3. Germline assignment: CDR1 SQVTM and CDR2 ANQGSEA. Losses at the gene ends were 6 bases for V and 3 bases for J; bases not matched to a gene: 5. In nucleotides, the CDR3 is TGCAGCGTGGGACAGGGAACGCACACTGAAGCTTTCTTT. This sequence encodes CSVGQGTHTEAFF.

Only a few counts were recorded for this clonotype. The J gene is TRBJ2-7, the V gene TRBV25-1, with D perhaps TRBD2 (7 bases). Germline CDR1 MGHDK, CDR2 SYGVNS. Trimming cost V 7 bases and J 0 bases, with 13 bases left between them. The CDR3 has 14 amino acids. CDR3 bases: TGTGCCAGCACCCGGGGGGCTGCCTCCTACGAGCAGTACTTC. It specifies CASTRGAASYEQYF.

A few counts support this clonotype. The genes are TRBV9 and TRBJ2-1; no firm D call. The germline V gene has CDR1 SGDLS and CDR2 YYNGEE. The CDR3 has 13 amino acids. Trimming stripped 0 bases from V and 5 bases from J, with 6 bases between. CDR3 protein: CASSVVGHNEQFF. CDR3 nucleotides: TGTGCCAGCAGCGTAGTGGGTCACAATGAGCAGTTCTTC.

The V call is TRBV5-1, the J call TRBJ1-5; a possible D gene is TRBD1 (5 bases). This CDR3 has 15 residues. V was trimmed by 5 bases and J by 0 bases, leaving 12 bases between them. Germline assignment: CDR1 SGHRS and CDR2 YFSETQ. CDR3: CASRPEGSSNQPQHF. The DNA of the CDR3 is TGCGCCAGCAGGCCCGAGGGGAGTAGCAATCAGCCCCAGCATTTT.

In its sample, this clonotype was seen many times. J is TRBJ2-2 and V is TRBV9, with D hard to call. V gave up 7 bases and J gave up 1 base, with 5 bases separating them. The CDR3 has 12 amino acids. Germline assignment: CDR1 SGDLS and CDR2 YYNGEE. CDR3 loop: CASSKNTGELFF. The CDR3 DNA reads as TGTGCCAGCTCCAAGAACACCGGGGAGCTGTTTTTT.

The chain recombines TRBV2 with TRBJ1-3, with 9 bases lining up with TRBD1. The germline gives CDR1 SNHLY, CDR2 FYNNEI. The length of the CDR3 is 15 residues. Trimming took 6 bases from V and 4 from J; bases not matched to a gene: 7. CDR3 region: CASSQGTGPGNTIYF. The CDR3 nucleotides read TGTGCCAGCAGCCAAGGGACAGGGCCCGGAAACACCATATATTTT.

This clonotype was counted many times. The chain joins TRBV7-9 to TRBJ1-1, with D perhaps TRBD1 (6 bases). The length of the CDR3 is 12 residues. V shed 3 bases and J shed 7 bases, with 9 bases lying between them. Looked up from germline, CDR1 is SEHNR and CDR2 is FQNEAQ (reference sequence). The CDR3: CASSFTGFEAFF. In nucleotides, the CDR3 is TGTGCCAGCAGCTTCACAGGGTTTGAAGCTTTCTTT.

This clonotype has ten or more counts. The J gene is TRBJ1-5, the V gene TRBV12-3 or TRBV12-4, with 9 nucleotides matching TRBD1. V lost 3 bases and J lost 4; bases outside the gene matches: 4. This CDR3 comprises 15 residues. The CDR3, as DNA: TGTGCCAGCAGTTTCCCACAGGGGGCGAATCAGCCCCAGCATTTT. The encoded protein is CASSFPQGANQPQHF.

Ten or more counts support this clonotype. The CDR3 bases are TGTGCCATCAGTGAGTCGGCCCCAGGGAGCAATCAGCCCCAGCATTTT. As protein: CAISESAPGSNQPQHF. This chain joins TRBV10-3 and TRBJ1-5, with D possibly being TRBD1 (5 bases). Trimming took 0 bases from V and 1 from J, leaving 10 bases between them. Per the germline V gene, CDR1 is ENHRY and CDR2 is SYGVKD. The CDR3 runs 16 residues.

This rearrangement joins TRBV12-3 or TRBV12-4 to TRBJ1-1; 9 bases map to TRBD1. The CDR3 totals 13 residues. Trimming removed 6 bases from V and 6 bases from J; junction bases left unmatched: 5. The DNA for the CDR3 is TGTGCCAGCAGCCCTAGACAGGGGGCTGAAGCTTTCTTT. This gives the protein CASSPRQGAEAFF.

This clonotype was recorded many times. In DNA, the CDR3 is TGCAGCGTTGACAGGGTGTATGGAGAGACCCAGTACTTC. This translates into CSVDRVYGETQYF. This rearrangement joins TRBV29-1 to TRBJ2-5; TRBD1 is a possible D gene (5 bases). V was shortened by 3 bases and J by 4 bases, with 12 bases between the two germline ends. CDR3 length equals 13 residues. From germline, CDR1 is SQVTM and CDR2 ANQGSEA.

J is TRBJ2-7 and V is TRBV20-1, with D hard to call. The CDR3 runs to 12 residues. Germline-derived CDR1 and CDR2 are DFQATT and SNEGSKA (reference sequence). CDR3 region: CSASGRPSEQYF. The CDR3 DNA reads TGCAGCGCGTCCGGCCGACCCTCCGAGCAGTACTTC.

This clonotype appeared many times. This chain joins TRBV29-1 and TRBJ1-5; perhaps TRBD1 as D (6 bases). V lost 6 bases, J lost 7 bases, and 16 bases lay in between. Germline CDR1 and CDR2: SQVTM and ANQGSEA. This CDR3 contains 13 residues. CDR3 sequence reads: CSVGDVGGQPQHF. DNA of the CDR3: TGCAGCGTGGGGGACGTGGGGGGCCAGCCCCAGCATTTT.